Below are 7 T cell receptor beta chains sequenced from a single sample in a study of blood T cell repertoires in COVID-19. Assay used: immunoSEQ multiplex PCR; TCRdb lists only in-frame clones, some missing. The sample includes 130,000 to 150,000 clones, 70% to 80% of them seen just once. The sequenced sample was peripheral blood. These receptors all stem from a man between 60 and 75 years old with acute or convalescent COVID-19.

CDR3 in amino acids: CASSQVGQGSEQYF. For the CDR3, the DNA is TGTGCCAGCAGCCAAGTGGGACAGGGAAGCGAGCAGTACTTC. This chain joins TRBV3-1 (or the pseudogene TRBV3-2) and TRBJ2-7; 9 bases are a match to TRBD1. The CDR3 has 14 amino acids. With V trimmed by 1 base and J by 6 bases, 4 bases remained unmatched. Germline CDR1 is LGHDT and CDR2 is YNNKEL (reference sequence).

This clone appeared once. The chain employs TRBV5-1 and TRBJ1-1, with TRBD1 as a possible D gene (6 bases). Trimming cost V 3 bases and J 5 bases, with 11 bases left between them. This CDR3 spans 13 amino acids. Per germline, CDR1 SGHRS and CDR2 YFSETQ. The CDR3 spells CASSWDKETEAFF. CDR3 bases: TGCGCCAGCAGCTGGGACAAAGAAACTGAAGCTTTCTTT.

The DNA of the CDR3 is TGTGCCATCAGTGAGTACAGCTCTGGAAACACCATATATTTT. This sequence encodes CAISEYSSGNTIYF. The genes are TRBV10-3 and TRBJ1-3; D is undetermined. The CDR3 sequence is 14 residues long. V gave up 1 base and J gave up 0 bases, with 4 bases separating them. The germline V gene has CDR1 ENHRY and CDR2 SYGVKD.

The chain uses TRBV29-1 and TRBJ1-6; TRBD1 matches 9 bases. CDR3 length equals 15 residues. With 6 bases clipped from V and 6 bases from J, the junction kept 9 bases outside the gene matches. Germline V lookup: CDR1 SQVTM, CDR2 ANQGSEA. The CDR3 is CSVRTGDTLNSPLHF. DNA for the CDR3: TGCAGCGTCCGGACAGGGGACACTCTTAATTCACCCCTCCACTTT.

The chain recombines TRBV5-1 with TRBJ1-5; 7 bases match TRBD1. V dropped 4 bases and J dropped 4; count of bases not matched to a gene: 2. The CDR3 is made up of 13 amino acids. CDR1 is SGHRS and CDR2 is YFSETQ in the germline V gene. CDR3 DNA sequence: TGCGCCAGCAGCGTGGGACAGAATCAGCCCCAGCATTTT. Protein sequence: CASSVGQNQPQHF. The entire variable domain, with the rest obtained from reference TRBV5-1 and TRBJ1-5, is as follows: KAGVTQTPRYLIKTRGQQVTLSCSPISGHRSVSWYQQTPGQGLQFLFEYFSETQRNKGNFPGRFSGRQFSNSRSEMNVSTLELGDSALYLCASSVGQNQPQHFGDGTRLSIL.

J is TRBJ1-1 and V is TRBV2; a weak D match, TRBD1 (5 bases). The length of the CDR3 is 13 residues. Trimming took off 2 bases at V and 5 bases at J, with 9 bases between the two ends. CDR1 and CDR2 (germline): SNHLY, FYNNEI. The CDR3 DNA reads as TGTGCCAGCAGTGAATTGGAGGGGACTGAAGCTTTCTTT. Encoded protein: CASSELEGTEAFF.

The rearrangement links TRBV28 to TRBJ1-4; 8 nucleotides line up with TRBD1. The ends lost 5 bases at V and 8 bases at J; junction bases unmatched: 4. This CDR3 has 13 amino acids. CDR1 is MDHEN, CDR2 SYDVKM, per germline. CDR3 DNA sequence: TGTGCCAGCAGTACAGGGGGTCGGGAAAAACTGTTTTTT. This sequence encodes CASSTGGREKLFF.